This is a list of T cell receptor beta chains from one sample in a study of cytomegalovirus exposure and HLA in healthy donors. Produced via immunoSEQ multiplex PCR; TCRdb's table is partial and in-frame only. The sample lists 170,000 or so clones; approximately 81% were seen once. Material: PBMCs. The receptors shown here come from a boy aged 2-15 years in good health and CMV-seronegative. Both conserved end residues are part of each CDR3. The order of the fields is V gene, J gene, D gene, clone size, CDR3 DNA, CDR3 protein. The D gene is left open where the match is weak. Not every row has a clone size; where given, it reads once, few, many or a size class.

V: TRBV6-1
J: TRBJ1-5
D: -
size: -
DNA: TGTGCCAGCAGTGACGAGGCCAGAAATCAGCCCCAGCATTTT
CDR3: CASSDEARNQPQHF

V: TRBV5-1
J: TRBJ2-2
D: -
size: -
DNA: TGCGCCAGCCACAAAGAGGCGAGGACCGGGGAGCTGTTTTTT
CDR3: CASHKEARTGELFF

V: TRBV6-5
J: TRBJ1-2
D: TRBD1
size: -
DNA: TGTGCCAGCAGTTACCTCGACAGGGCGGATGGCTACACCTTC
CDR3: CASSYLDRADGYTF

V: TRBV10-3
J: TRBJ2-1
D: TRBD2
size: -
DNA: TGTGCCATCAGTGATTCGAGCGGGATCTACGTCGAGCAGTTCTTC
CDR3: CAISDSSGIYVEQFF

V: TRBV11-2
J: TRBJ2-5
D: TRBD1
size: -
DNA: TGTGCCAGCAGCTCACGAAACAGGGGAGAGACCCAGTACTTC
CDR3: CASSSRNRGETQYF

V: TRBV6-5
J: TRBJ1-1
D: -
size: few
DNA: TGTGCCAGCAGTTCCCACAGCAACACTGAAGCTTTCTTT
CDR3: CASSSHSNTEAFF

V: TRBV29-1
J: TRBJ2-7
D: TRBD1
size: -
DNA: TGCAGCGCGACAGGGGGCGCTGTCTACGAGCAGTACTTC
CDR3: CSATGGAVYEQYF

V: TRBV2
J: TRBJ1-1
D: -
size: -
DNA: TGTGCCAGCAGTTTGCAGGGTGGAGACACTGAAGCTTTCTTT
CDR3: CASSLQGGDTEAFF

V: TRBV19
J: TRBJ1-2
D: -
size: -
DNA: TGTGCCAGTAGTGTGCTTGGGAGGGGCTATGGCTACACCTTC
CDR3: CASSVLGRGYGYTF

V: TRBV6-5
J: TRBJ1-3
D: TRBD1
size: -
DNA: TGTGCCAGCAGTTACGGACAGGGAAGCTCTGGAAACACCATATATTTT
CDR3: CASSYGQGSSGNTIYF

V: TRBV18
J: TRBJ2-1
D: -
size: -
DNA: TGTGCCAGCTCAGGCGGGACCCCCCTCAATGAGCAGTTCTTC
CDR3: CASSGGTPLNEQFF

V: TRBV5-1
J: TRBJ2-3
D: -
size: -
DNA: TGCGCCAGCAGCCCCGGCGCGGGCACAGATACGCAGTATTTT
CDR3: CASSPGAGTDTQYF

V: TRBV6-6
J: TRBJ2-6
D: TRBD1
size: few
DNA: TGTGCCAGCAGTGGACAGGGCCTTAGCTGGGCCAACGTCCTGACTTTC
CDR3: CASSGQGLSWANVLTF

V: TRBV4-1
J: TRBJ1-2
D: -
size: -
DNA: TGCGCCAGCAGCCAAGACGCAGGGAAGGATGGCTACACCTTC
CDR3: CASSQDAGKDGYTF

V: TRBV28
J: TRBJ2-7
D: -
size: -
DNA: TGTGCCAGCGGCGACGCGGGACCCTACGAGCAGTACTTC
CDR3: CASGDAGPYEQYF

V: TRBV27
J: TRBJ2-4
D: TRBD1
size: -
DNA: TGTGCCAGCAGAGAGACAGGGGGTGTGGACATTCAGTACTTC
CDR3: CASRETGGVDIQYF

V: TRBV6-5
J: TRBJ2-7
D: -
size: -
DNA: TGTGCCAGCAGAGGGGGCAGGGGGAGGTACGAGCAGTACTTC
CDR3: CASRGGRGRYEQYF

V: TRBV5-1
J: TRBJ1-2
D: TRBD1
size: -
DNA: TGCGCCAGCCCCCGGGACAGGATGTTCTATGGCTACACCTTC
CDR3: CASPRDRMFYGYTF

V: TRBV5-1
J: TRBJ2-1
D: -
size: -
DNA: TGCGCCCGAGCGATGACGGGACACAAGAACCACAATGAGCAGTTCTTC
CDR3: CARAMTGHKNHNEQFF

V: TRBV4-2
J: TRBJ2-7
D: TRBD2
size: -
DNA: TGTGCCAGCAGCCAAGTGGGGACTAGCTCCTACGAGCAGTACTTC
CDR3: CASSQVGTSSYEQYF

V: TRBV10-2
J: TRBJ2-7
D: -
size: -
DNA: TGCGCCAGCATTGACAAGGGGCTAGTCTACGAGCAGTACTTC
CDR3: CASIDKGLVYEQYF

V: TRBV28
J: TRBJ2-7
D: -
size: -
DNA: TGTGCCAGCAGTTTACGACGGGACTACGAGCAGTACTTC
CDR3: CASSLRRDYEQYF

V: TRBV6-1
J: TRBJ2-5
D: -
size: -
DNA: TGTGCCAGCAATCGAGGGGAGACCCAGTACTTC
CDR3: CASNRGETQYF

V: TRBV28
J: TRBJ1-1
D: -
size: -
DNA: TGTGCCAGCAGTTTAGTCCAGGGCACTGAAGCTTTCTTT
CDR3: CASSLVQGTEAFF

V: TRBV7-9
J: TRBJ2-1
D: TRBD2
size: -
DNA: TGTGCCAGCAGCCGACAACGGCCGGGACTAGCGGGAGTCAATGAGCAGTTCTTC
CDR3: CASSRQRPGLAGVNEQFF

V: TRBV28
J: TRBJ1-1
D: TRBD1
size: -
DNA: TGTGCCAGCAGGTACAGGGGAAAGCTTGAAGCTTTCTTT
CDR3: CASRYRGKLEAFF

V: TRBV5-4
J: TRBJ1-2
D: -
size: -
DNA: TGTGCCAGCAGCTTGGCCGCTGCGGAGAGGAGTAACACCTTC
CDR3: CASSLAAAERSNTF

V: TRBV18
J: TRBJ2-7
D: TRBD1
size: few
DNA: TGTGCCAGCTCCCTCGGACAGGGGGCGATCAGCTACGAGCAGTACTTC
CDR3: CASSLGQGAISYEQYF

V: TRBV11-2
J: TRBJ2-7
D: TRBD2
size: -
DNA: TGTGCCAGCAGCAGACTAGCGGGAGGGCCCTACGAGCAGTACTTC
CDR3: CASSRLAGGPYEQYF

V: TRBV7-6
J: TRBJ2-1
D: TRBD1
size: -
DNA: TGTGCCAGCAGCTTAGTACCCCAGGGGGCCTACAATGAGCAGTTCTTC
CDR3: CASSLVPQGAYNEQFF

V: TRBV4-1
J: TRBJ1-2
D: TRBD1
size: few
DNA: TGCGCCAGCAGCCAACGATTTGACAGGGAATACGGCTACACCTTC
CDR3: CASSQRFDREYGYTF

V: TRBV7-8
J: TRBJ2-1
D: -
size: -
DNA: TGTGCCAGCAGCCCAGAGGTGGATGAGCAGTTCTTC
CDR3: CASSPEVDEQFF

V: TRBV10-3
J: TRBJ2-7
D: -
size: -
DNA: TGTGCCATCAGTGAGTCTACCGTGAGTACCTACGAGCAGTACTTC
CDR3: CAISESTVSTYEQYF

V: TRBV20-1
J: TRBJ2-1
D: -
size: -
DNA: TGCAGTGCTAGCGGGAGCATTGAGCAGTTCTTC
CDR3: CSASGSIEQFF

V: TRBV6-6
J: TRBJ1-1
D: -
size: -
DNA: TGTGCCAGCAGTTACTCGGGGGGGCGGGGCACTGAAGCTTTCTTT
CDR3: CASSYSGGRGTEAFF

V: TRBV5-4
J: TRBJ2-5
D: TRBD2
size: -
DNA: TGTGCCAGCAGCTTGGCTCGTCTAGCGGGAGAGACCCAGTACTTC
CDR3: CASSLARLAGETQYF